This TCR beta chain was recovered during a study of T cells in Graves' hyperthyroidism and ophthalmopathy. Overall study findings and caveats: Peripheral blood also featured most of the thyroid clonotypes expanded above 0.001.

Ten or more counts support this clonotype. Antigen unknown. Amplified TCR beta CDR3 regions came from RNA transcripts. A first-round RT-PCR of the TCR CDR3 used the HTBI primer set. A single record per CDR3 protein comes from TCRdb applying MiXCR to the multiplex PCR reads. There are around 100,000 distinct CDR3 sequences in the sample; around 50% occur only once, and roughly 26% lies in the top ten. An absence of ophthalmopathy progression within 18 months meant stable Graves' hyperthyroidism. This receptor was obtained from a man aged 40-50 years with Graves' hyperthyroidism. Input material: blood.

The CDR3 nucleotides read TGTGCCAGCAGCGGGCAGCCCGGGGAAAAACTGTTTTTT. Protein product: CASSGQPGEKLFF. The chain combines TRBV5-8 with TRBJ1-4, with unresolved D. This CDR3 region has 13 residues. The V gene lost 4 bases and the J gene lost 8 bases, with 12 bases spanning the gap. CDR1 is SGHTS and CDR2 is YDEGEE in the germline V gene.